This passage covers 24 T cell receptor beta chains from one sample sequenced in a study of blood T cell repertoires in COVID-19. Only in-frame clones appear in the TCRdb table, and some are missing; sequencing was by immunoSEQ multiplex PCR. This table holds over 200,000 clones, around four fifths found once. Sequencing was performed on peripheral blood. These receptors were obtained from a woman between 50 and 59 years old with active or convalescent COVID-19.

This chain joins TRBV5-1 and TRBJ1-2, with D perhaps matching TRBD1 (5 bases). V was trimmed by 4 bases and J by 0 bases, leaving 10 bases between them. The CDR3 extends over 14 amino acids. Looked up from germline, CDR1 is SGHRS and CDR2 is YFSETQ. CDR3 coding DNA: TGCGCCAGCAGCACGGGGGGAGCTAACTATGGCTACACCTTC. Protein: CASSTGGANYGYTF.

In this sample, this clone turned up once. The gene calls are TRBV24-1 and TRBJ2-7; the match to TRBD2 covers 12 bases. The germline CDR1 and CDR2 sequences are KGHDR and SFDVKD. The length of the CDR3 is 16 residues. V gave up 4 bases and J gave up 7 bases; unmatched junction bases: 10. CDR3 DNA sequence: TGTGCCACCAGTGACCAAAAGACTAGCGGGAGAGATGAGCAGTACTTC. It codes for CATSDQKTSGRDEQYF.

The chain joins TRBV2 to TRBJ1-2, with 8 bases that match TRBD1. Unmatched junction bases numbered 10, after V lost 8 bases and J lost 5 bases. There are 14 residues in the CDR3. Per germline, CDR1 SNHLY and CDR2 FYNNEI. The chain's CDR3 is CASAAQGAKYGYTF. The CDR3 region has the DNA TGTGCCAGCGCTGCGCAGGGGGCAAAGTATGGCTACACCTTC.

This chain joins TRBV5-6 and TRBJ2-7, with D perhaps TRBD1 (5 bases). This CDR3 region has 14 residues. CDR1 and CDR2 from the germline V gene are SGHDT and YYEEEE. The germline V and J ends were trimmed by 5 bases and 2 bases, with 14 bases remaining between them. In DNA form, the CDR3 reads TGTGCCAGCAGTAAAGGAAGGGGTGCCTACGAGCAGTACGTC. Translated: CASSKGRGAYEQYV.

J is TRBJ2-2 and V is TRBV5-1, with D tentatively TRBD2 (5 bases). Trimming removed 3 bases at V and 0 bases at J, with 12 bases between. Germline V gene data show CDR1 as SGHRS and CDR2 as YFSETQ. The CDR3 loop spans 16 amino acids. The CDR3 coding sequence is TGCGCCAGCAGCTCACAGACTATCGCGAACACCGGGGAGCTGTTTTTT. Translation gives CASSSQTIANTGELFF.

CDR3 nucleotide sequence: TGTGCCAGCAGTTTATCCGGCTCTGGGGCCAACGTCCTGACTTTC. The encoded protein is CASSLSGSGANVLTF. The genes are TRBV28 and TRBJ2-6; D is uncertain. The CDR3 has 15 residues. V gave up 1 base and J gave up 0 bases, with 4 bases separating them. Germline V lookup: CDR1 MDHEN, CDR2 SYDVKM.

V is TRBV7-9 and J is TRBJ2-2; D possibly corresponds to TRBD2 (6 bases). Trimming took off 6 bases at V and 5 bases at J, with 13 bases between the two ends. The CDR3 consists of 14 residues. Per the germline V gene, CDR1 is SEHNR and CDR2 is FQNEAQ (reference sequence). The CDR3 sequence: CASRKEGPTGELFF. The CDR3, as DNA: TGTGCCAGCAGAAAGGAGGGCCCTACCGGGGAGCTGTTTTTT.

The chain combines TRBV12-3 or TRBV12-4 with TRBJ2-1; D is unresolved. V was cut by 3 bases and J by 5 bases, with 5 bases left in between. This CDR3 contains 12 residues. The CDR3 loop reads CASSFANNEQFF. In DNA form, the CDR3 reads TGTGCCAGCAGTTTTGCTAACAATGAGCAGTTCTTC.

The CDR3 loop is CASSRDSYGYTF. The CDR3 DNA is TGTGCCAGCAGCCGGGACAGCTATGGCTACACCTTC. The chain joins TRBV3-1 (or the pseudogene TRBV3-2) to TRBJ1-2; 7 bases agree with TRBD1. Trimming took 4 bases from V and 4 from J; bases not matched to a gene: 0. The CDR3 is made up of 12 amino acids. Germline loops: CDR1 LGHDT, CDR2 YNNKEL (reference sequence).

This clone showed up just once. The chain links TRBV4-2 to TRBJ1-3, with D tentatively TRBD1 (6 bases). Germline CDR1 is LGHNA and CDR2 is YNFKEQ. The CDR3 runs 17 residues. Deletions cut 0 bases from V and 4 bases from J, with 16 bases between. CDR3 protein: CASSQDPGGLLGNTIYF. In DNA, the CDR3 is TGTGCCAGCAGCCAAGATCCTGGGGGCTTATTAGGAAACACCATATATTTT.

The J gene is TRBJ1-1, the V gene TRBV12-3 or TRBV12-4, with no clear D. CDR3 length: 11 amino acids. The ends were cut back, 5 bases at V and 8 bases at J, with 9 bases in the middle. The DNA for the CDR3 is TGTGCCAGCAGTACACCCGGGGAAGCTTTCTTT. It encodes CASSTPGEAFF.

The chain couples TRBV4-2 to TRBJ2-1, with 12 nucleotides matching TRBD2. With 0 bases clipped from V and 4 bases from J, the junction kept 7 bases outside the gene matches. CDR1 and CDR2 from the germline V gene are LGHNA and YNFKEQ. The length of the CDR3 is 18 residues. DNA for the CDR3: TGTGCCAGCAGCCAAGATCCTAGCGGGGGGGCCTATTACAATGAGCAGTTCTTC. Translated: CASSQDPSGGAYYNEQFF.

The chain uses TRBV7-9 and TRBJ2-2, with 8 bases lining up with TRBD1. CDR1 is SEHNR, CDR2 FQNEAQ, per germline (reference sequence). Losses at the gene ends were 10 bases for V and 1 base for J; bases not matched to a gene: 11. The CDR3 has 16 amino acids. The chain's CDR3 is CATMNPGTGNTGELFF. CDR3 nucleotide sequence: TGTGCCACGATGAATCCCGGGACAGGGAACACCGGGGAGCTGTTTTTT.

The chain combines TRBV4-1 with TRBJ2-3; 11 nucleotides align to TRBD2. Germline CDR1 and CDR2: MGHRA and YSYEKL. The CDR3 covers 17 residues. The junction had 9 bases not matched to a gene; V was cut back by 6 bases and J by 1 base. The CDR3 nucleotides are TGCGCCAGCAGTGTGGTAGCGGGGGGGCAGGGCACAGATACGCAGTATTTT. Amino acid sequence: CASSVVAGGQGTDTQYF.

This clone has only one observation. V gene TRBV6-2 or TRBV6-3 combines with J gene TRBJ1-1; D is perhaps TRBD1 (5 bases). The CDR3 has 16 residues. Germline V gene lookup returns CDR1 MNHEY and CDR2 SVGEGT. V was trimmed by 6 bases and J by 0 bases, leaving 17 bases between them. CDR3 coding DNA: TGTGCCAGCAGCCACCAGGGTACAGGCCTGAACACTGAAGCTTTCTTT. As protein: CASSHQGTGLNTEAFF.

This rearrangement joins TRBV28 to TRBJ2-3; no definite D call. The V gene lost 6 bases and the J gene lost 2 bases, with 15 bases spanning the gap. This CDR3 region has 15 residues. Germline assignment: CDR1 MDHEN and CDR2 SYDVKM. The DNA of the CDR3 is TGTGCCAGCAGCCCCGCCGGTTTCTTCACAGATACGCAGTATTTT. Amino acids: CASSPAGFFTDTQYF.

The chain is built from TRBV6-5 and TRBJ1-6; 7 bases agree with TRBD1. Germline V lookup: CDR1 MNHEY, CDR2 SVGAGI. Trimming removed 4 bases from V and 6 bases from J; junction bases left unmatched: 0. The CDR3 contains 13 residues. In nucleotides, the CDR3 is TGTGCCAGCAGTTGGGACAGTAATTCACCCCTCCACTTT. Protein sequence: CASSWDSNSPLHF.

This chain links TRBV12-5 with TRBJ2-5; tentatively, D is TRBD1 (5 bases). CDR3 length: 13 residues. CDR1 is LGHNT, CDR2 FRNRAP, per germline. The V end was cut by 7 bases, the J end by 0 bases, with 9 bases between. CDR3 nucleotide sequence: TGTGCTAGTGAGAAGACAGACCAAGAGACCCAGTACTTC. Translating it yields CASEKTDQETQYF.

The V call is TRBV11-3, the J call TRBJ2-1; a possible D gene is TRBD1 (5 bases). Trimming removed 5 bases at V and 4 bases at J, with 12 bases between. The CDR3 covers 14 residues. The germline gives CDR1 SGHNT, CDR2 YENEEA. For the CDR3, the DNA is TGTGCCAGCAGCATCAGGGTAGGGTACAATGAGCAGTTCTTC. Protein: CASSIRVGYNEQFF.

V and J are TRBV6-5 and TRBJ2-1, with 9 nucleotides matching TRBD1. Germline CDR1 MNHEY, CDR2 SVGAGI. V shed 3 bases, J shed 5 bases, and the junction held 2 bases outside the gene matches. This CDR3 has 14 amino acids. The CDR3 DNA sequence: TGTGCCAGCAGTTATCGGACAGGGGACAATGAGCAGTTCTTC. Translation gives CASSYRTGDNEQFF.

The chain has TRBV5-4 and TRBJ1-4, with D perhaps matching TRBD1 (6 bases). Trimming stripped 4 bases from V and 8 bases from J, with 21 bases between. The CDR3 has 16 residues. Germline V gene data show CDR1 as SGHNT and CDR2 as YYREEE (reference sequence). This CDR3 reads CASSDGTDRIKEKLFF. Written as DNA, the CDR3 is TGTGCCAGCAGCGACGGGACGGACAGAATTAAGGAAAAACTGTTTTTT.

The gene calls are TRBV29-1 and TRBJ1-1; the D is unclear. The CDR3 totals 12 residues. CDR1 is SQVTM, CDR2 ANQGSEA, per germline. Deletions cut 6 bases from V and 1 base from J, with 9 bases between. CDR3 region: CSVKEGNTEAFF. CDR3 sequence (DNA): TGCAGCGTCAAGGAGGGGAACACTGAAGCTTTCTTT.

V and J are TRBV12-5 and TRBJ1-1, with TRBD1 as a possible D gene (6 bases). From germline, CDR1 is LGHNT and CDR2 FRNRAP. The CDR3 is made up of 15 amino acids. Deletions cut 4 bases from V and 4 bases from J, with 16 bases between. CDR3: CASGYTRGLGTEAFF. Written as DNA, the CDR3 is TGTGCTAGTGGTTACACCAGGGGTCTGGGCACTGAAGCTTTCTTT. Full variable domain (outside the CDR3, taken from reference TRBV12-5 and TRBJ1-1): DARVTQTPRHKVTEMGQEVTMRCQPILGHNTVFWYRQTMMQGLELLAYFRNRAPLDDSGMPKDRFSAEMPDATLATLKIQPSEPRDSAVYFCASGYTRGLGTEAFFGQGTRLTVV.

This chain uses TRBV10-3 with TRBJ1-5; D perhaps matches TRBD1 (5 bases). Germline loops: CDR1 ENHRY, CDR2 SYGVKD. The CDR3 length is 15 residues. V lost 5 bases and J lost 3, with 14 bases in between. CDR3 coding DNA: TGTGCCATCAGTCAAGGCGCAGGGAACAATCAGCCCCAGCATTTT. It yields the protein CAISQGAGNNQPQHF.